This T cell receptor (beta chain) stems from a study of blood T cell repertoires in COVID-19. Across the study: Samples taken during acute and convalescent COVID-19 were collected in the United States, Italy and Spain. PBMCs, B-cell-depleted T cells, or T cells provided the cDNA or gDNA that made up the material.

Sequenced by immunoSEQ multiplex PCR; TCRdb stores in-frame clones only, minus some. The sample contains about 300,000 clones, 70% to 90% of which appear only once. The ends were cut back, 0 bases at V and 1 base at J, with 8 bases in the middle. Germline assignment: CDR1 MNHNS and CDR2 SASEGT. The CDR3 is 15 residues long. The sequenced material came from peripheral blood. This sequence was found in a man in his 70s with acute or convalescent COVID-19. This chain connects TRBV6-1 to TRBJ2-3; D gene ambiguous. The CDR3 region is CASSEAVLGTDTQYF. As DNA, the CDR3 is TGTGCCAGCAGTGAAGCGGTACTTGGCACAGATACGCAGTATTTT.